The 4 T cell receptor beta chains in this list originate from one sample, sequenced in a study of cytomegalovirus exposure and HLA in healthy donors. It was with 60 Vbeta and 13 Jbeta primers that the PCR ran. The method was immunoSEQ multiplex PCR; TCRdb's version includes in-frame clones alone and lacks a portion of them. The data show more than 110,000 clones, 80% seen once. The sample comprised PBMCs. These receptors were taken from a man in his forties in good health and CMV-seropositive.

The chain combines TRBV4-2 with TRBJ1-2; the D is unclear. The CDR3 is 14 amino acids. The V and J ends lost 6 bases and 1 base respectively, with 12 bases between them. Germline V gives CDR1 LGHNA, CDR2 YNFKEQ. This CDR3 reads CASSSDSFNYGYTF. In nucleotides, the CDR3 is TGTGCCAGCAGTTCTGACTCATTTAACTATGGCTACACCTTC.

The chain recombines TRBV5-6 with TRBJ1-2, with D possibly matching TRBD1 (6 bases). The CDR3 covers 15 residues. Germline loops: CDR1 SGHDT, CDR2 YYEEEE. Trimming took 4 bases from V and 0 from J, leaving 13 bases between them. The CDR3 bases are TGTGCCAGCAGCCCCACAGGGAGAGCTAACTATGGCTACACCTTC. This gives the protein CASSPTGRANYGYTF.

J is TRBJ2-1 and V is TRBV9, with D uncertain. The V end lost 0 bases, the J end lost 0 bases, and 7 bases lay between the germline ends. CDR3 length equals 15 residues. CDR1 is SGDLS and CDR2 is YYNGEE in the germline V gene. The CDR3 protein is CASSVEASSYNEQFF. As DNA, the CDR3 is TGTGCCAGCAGCGTAGAGGCTAGCTCCTACAATGAGCAGTTCTTC.

The chain carries TRBV15 and TRBJ1-1; tentatively, D is TRBD1 (5 bases). Per the germline V gene, CDR1 is LNHNV and CDR2 is YYDKDF (reference sequence). The CDR3 runs 18 residues. V gave up 0 bases and J gave up 1 base, with 18 bases separating them. CDR3 sequence reads: CATSRDPVRGLGNTEAFF. The CDR3 DNA is TGTGCCACCAGCAGAGATCCGGTTAGGGGCCTGGGGAACACTGAAGCTTTCTTT.